This T cell receptor beta chain is from a study of regulatory T cells in long-lasting Graves disease. Stated time point: newly diagnosed GD, antithyroid drugs for less than 3 months. RNA extracted from PBMCs served as the sequencing template. To make TCR beta libraries, researchers used iRepertoire HTBI primers and Arm-PCR of CDR3 regions. TCRdb called the multiplex PCR reads again in MiXCR, with one record for every CDR3 protein. This table holds 350,000 to 500,000 distinct CDR3 sequences, roughly 15% found once. The study, taken as a whole, reports: The study found TRBV28, TRBJ1-2 and TRBJ2-5 favored in persistent disease.

The CDR3 sequence is 15 residues long. Trimming left V 1 base short and J 6 bases short, with 14 bases between. The V gene's germline CDR1 is LNHDA and CDR2 SQIVND (reference sequence). This clonotype occurred a few times. No antigen is known for it. The sample was also reused in another study, on T cells in Graves' hyperthyroidism and ophthalmopathy. That report adds: The study used the HTBI primer set for a first-round RT-PCR of the TCR CDR3. Most expanded thyroid clonotypes above 0.001 also appeared in blood. Model output signaled ophthalmopathy a median around 6.9 months ahead of onset.

Material: peripheral blood mononuclear cells (PBMCs), obtained at new diagnosis, from a patient treated with antithyroid drugs. The chain recombines TRBV19 with TRBJ2-3; a possible D gene is TRBD2 (5 bases). This sequence was found in a woman aged 18 to 35 with Graves disease. The CDR3 bases are TGTGCCAGTAGTATAGGCGTAACGGGATTGGATACGCAGTATTTT. Amino acids: CASSIGVTGLDTQYF.